This T cell receptor beta chain was retrieved from a study of blood T cell repertoires in COVID-19. Original methodology: From reference gene primer amplification, estimates of nucleated cell counts were derived. Data came from immunoSEQ multiplex PCR; TCRdb stores just in-frame clones and leaves some out. From that table come the V and J calls and clone size; the DNA was used to work out D and trimming. Altogether some 170,000 clones are present, 78% being singletons, with the ten largest covering roughly a sixth. After removal of 5 bases from V and 2 bases from J, the junction contained 12 bases not matched to a gene. CDR1 and CDR2 from the germline V gene are MNHEY and SVGEGT. This CDR3 region has 16 residues. Individuals aged roughly 18 to 90 years were recruited from about two dozen US areas. Clinical history as reported by participants underpinned cohort assignment. Resolution of symptoms, clearance, or two negative PCRs was present in recovered Cohort 3 donors.

This clonotype originated in a woman in her 50s who had recovered from COVID-19. The genes are TRBV6-2 or TRBV6-3 and TRBJ2-7; TRBD1 aligns across 7 bases. Sequencing was carried out using PBMCs or T cells enriched from blood (not recorded which). The CDR3 coding sequence is TGTGCCAGCAGTCGGGACAGAATTCCTAACCCCTACGAGCAGTACTTC. Amino acids: CASSRDRIPNPYEQYF.